The 20 T cell receptor beta chains presented below share a single source sample, sequenced in a study of blood T cell repertoires in COVID-19. Here immunoSEQ multiplex PCR was the method, and the copy in TCRdb shows in-frame clones only, minus some. The sample records 80,000 to 95,000 clones, 88% being singletons. The sample consisted of peripheral blood. The receptor source for this set is a man between 70 and 80 years old with acute or convalescent COVID-19.

The chain links TRBV5-1 to TRBJ2-1; tentative D call: TRBD2 (5 bases). Germline V gene data show CDR1 as SGHRS and CDR2 as YFSETQ. The length of the CDR3 is 12 residues. Trimming removed 6 bases from V and 8 bases from J, with 12 bases in between. CDR3 bases: TGCGCCAGCACCCTCCCCGGGGATGAGCAGTTCTTC. As protein: CASTLPGDEQFF. Variable domain in full (rest from reference TRBV5-1 and TRBJ2-1): KAGVTQTPRYLIKTRGQQVTLSCSPISGHRSVSWYQQTPGQGLQFLFEYFSETQRNKGNFPGRFSGRQFSNSRSEMNVSTLELGDSALYLCASTLPGDEQFFGPGTRLTVL.

The J gene is TRBJ2-7, the V gene TRBV5-8; 11 nucleotides line up with TRBD2. V was clipped by 5 bases and J by 3 bases; unmatched bases: 10. The germline gives CDR1 SGHTS, CDR2 YDEGEE. CDR3 length: 16 amino acids. CDR3 DNA sequence: TGTGCCAGCAGGCCACTAGCGGGAGCACACTACTACGAGCAGTACTTC. This encodes CASRPLAGAHYYEQYF.

The gene calls are TRBV6-6 and TRBJ1-5, with TRBD1 matching 7 bases. This CDR3 region has 16 residues. The V gene's germline CDR1 is MNHNY and CDR2 SVGAGI (reference sequence). The V and J ends lost 0 bases and 4 bases, in that order; junction bases with no gene match: 6. CDR3 in DNA: TGTGCCAGCAGTTACTCGACAGGGCTATCGAATCAGCCCCAGCATTTT. Its translation is CASSYSTGLSNQPQHF.

V usage is TRBV2 and J usage is TRBJ2-5; D is perhaps TRBD1 (6 bases). Trimming left V 8 bases short and J 5 bases short, with 18 bases between. This CDR3 has 14 residues. Per germline, CDR1 SNHLY and CDR2 FYNNEI. CDR3 nucleotide sequence: TGTGCCAGCGCTAAGACAGGCTACTCTGAGACCCAGTACTTC. Translating it yields CASAKTGYSETQYF.

The V and J genes are TRBV9 and TRBJ2-2; TRBD2 aligns across 7 bases. The trim removed 4 bases at V and 4 bases at J, leaving 16 bases unmatched. The length of the CDR3 is 18 residues. Germline V gene lookup returns CDR1 SGDLS and CDR2 YYNGEE. CDR3 loop: CASSPHSTAGVPTGELFF. CDR3 bases: TGTGCCAGCAGCCCTCACTCTACGGCGGGAGTCCCCACCGGGGAGCTGTTTTTT.

V and J are TRBV6-4 and TRBJ1-5, with a tentative D call TRBD1 (6 bases). The V gene lost 5 bases and the J gene lost 7 bases, with 12 bases spanning the gap. Germline V gene lookup returns CDR1 MRHNA and CDR2 SNTAGT. The CDR3 covers 13 residues. CDR3 nucleotide sequence: TGTGCCAGCAGTCTACAGGGTGGCCAGCCCCAGCATTTT. The encoded protein is CASSLQGGQPQHF.

The chain recombines TRBV5-1 with TRBJ1-2; possible D gene TRBD1, 6 bases. CDR1 and CDR2 (germline): SGHRS, YFSETQ. V was pared by 4 bases and J by 8 bases, with 12 bases between. The CDR3 totals 12 residues. The CDR3 region has the DNA TGCGCCAGCAGCGAAGGGGGTTGGGGCTACACCTTC. This translates into CASSEGGWGYTF.

The rearrangement links TRBV15 to TRBJ2-2; 7 bases agree with TRBD2. The CDR3 spans 16 residues. Per germline, CDR1 LNHNV and CDR2 YYDKDF (reference sequence). V shed 1 base, J shed 1 base, and the junction held 3 bases outside the gene matches. DNA for the CDR3: TGTGCCACCAGCAGAGGTGGCGGGGGGAACACCGGGGAGCTGTTTTTT. Protein product: CATSRGGGGNTGELFF.

The chain has TRBV4-3 and TRBJ2-2, with TRBD2 matching over 14 bases. The CDR3 extends over 16 amino acids. Germline lookup yields CDR1 LGHNA and CDR2 YSLEER. Unmatched junction bases numbered 4, after V lost 4 bases and J lost 6 bases. The chain's CDR3 is CASSLGTSGSPGELFF. The CDR3 nucleotides are TGCGCCAGCAGCCTCGGGACTAGCGGGAGTCCCGGGGAGCTGTTTTTT.

This clone came up once. The rearrangement joins TRBV19 to TRBJ1-2, with TRBD1 identical over 7 bases. From germline, CDR1 is LNHDA and CDR2 SQIVND (reference sequence). The V segment lost 6 bases and the J segment 3 bases; nucleotides outside the gene matches: 19. The length of the CDR3 is 18 residues. The CDR3 DNA reads TGTGCCAGTAGCCAATCAAATGTTGGACAGGCTCACGACTATGGCTACACCTTC. This codes for CASSQSNVGQAHDYGYTF.

This chain joins TRBV9 and TRBJ1-1; D is possibly TRBD1 (5 bases). Germline assignment: CDR1 SGDLS and CDR2 YYNGEE. The CDR3 is 13 residues long. V was shortened by 3 bases and J by 9 bases, with 15 bases between the two germline ends. The CDR3: CASSEEVGGKAFF. The CDR3 DNA is TGTGCCAGCAGCGAGGAGGTCGGGGGTAAAGCTTTCTTT.

The chain has TRBV30 and TRBJ2-3, with 7 bases lining up with TRBD1. Germline V gene lookup returns CDR1 GTSNPN and CDR2 SVGIG (reference sequence). CDR3 length equals 15 residues. With V trimmed by 0 bases and J by 2 bases, 5 bases remained unmatched. The CDR3 sequence is CAWSVGRGPTDTQYF. For the CDR3, the DNA is TGTGCCTGGAGTGTAGGTAGGGGGCCCACAGATACGCAGTATTTT.

This CDR3 reads CASSQVRDRGLDQPQHF. The DNA of the CDR3 is TGTGCCAGCAGCCAGGTCCGGGACAGGGGGCTAGATCAGCCCCAGCATTTT. V is TRBV28 and J is TRBJ1-5; 12 nucleotides line up with TRBD1. V gave up 6 bases and J gave up 5 bases; unmatched junction bases: 11. Looked up from germline, CDR1 is MDHEN and CDR2 is SYDVKM. This CDR3 contains 17 residues.

The DNA of the CDR3 is TGTGCCAGCTCACCCGGGGGTCTAGCCTCTGGAAACACCATATATTTT. Translation gives CASSPGGLASGNTIYF. The rearrangement links TRBV18 to TRBJ1-3, with a possible D match to TRBD1 (5 bases). The CDR3 totals 16 residues. V lost 3 bases to trimming and J lost 0 bases, with 12 bases between them. Germline V CDR1 and CDR2: KGHSH, LQKENI.

The chain has TRBV12-3 or TRBV12-4 and TRBJ1-1; D remains unclear. The V end was cut by 5 bases, the J end by 10 bases, with 17 bases between. This CDR3 has 13 amino acids. CDR3 DNA sequence: TGTGCCAGCAGTGCGGCCTCCTATCTAGGAGCTTTCTTT. Translation: CASSAASYLGAFF.

The chain employs TRBV7-9 and TRBJ1-5; tentative D call: TRBD1 (6 bases). Germline V gene sequence: CDR1 SEHNR, CDR2 FQNEAQ (reference sequence). V was clipped by 5 bases and J by 0 bases, with 14 bases between them. This CDR3 has 16 amino acids. The CDR3 loop is CASSPAGTSSNQPQHF. The CDR3 DNA reads TGTGCCAGCAGCCCGGCAGGGACATCTAGCAATCAGCCCCAGCATTTT.

This clone was seen only a few times. The rearrangement uses TRBV3-1 (or the pseudogene TRBV3-2) and TRBJ2-1, with TRBD2 identical over 15 bases. Trimming cost V 4 bases and J 9 bases; bases outside gene matches: 10. CDR3 length equals 17 residues. Germline V gives CDR1 LGHDT, CDR2 YNNKEL (reference sequence). The CDR3 spells CASSPWTSGRAFGEQFF. Written as DNA, the CDR3 is TGTGCCAGCAGCCCATGGACTAGCGGGAGGGCTTTCGGTGAGCAGTTCTTC.

This sequence joins TRBV20-1 and TRBJ2-1; D gene uncertain. From germline, CDR1 is DFQATT and CDR2 SNEGSKA (reference sequence). V lost 3 bases and J lost 0, with 6 bases in between. This CDR3 is 13 amino acids long. Written as DNA, the CDR3 is TGCAGTGCTAGTAGGAGCTCCTACAATGAGCAGTTCTTC. Amino acid sequence: CSASRSSYNEQFF.

This chain uses TRBV5-1 with TRBJ1-1; D call uncertain. V was cut by 0 bases and J by 1 base, with 10 bases left in between. Germline lookup yields CDR1 SGHRS and CDR2 YFSETQ. The CDR3 has 15 residues. The CDR3 sequence is CASSLGGAENTEAFF. The CDR3 DNA is TGCGCCAGCAGCTTGGGTGGAGCCGAGAACACTGAAGCTTTCTTT.

This chain uses TRBV5-1 with TRBJ1-1; possible D gene TRBD1, 5 bases. The CDR3 consists of 15 residues. Trimming cost V 2 bases and J 0 bases, with 11 bases left between them. Germline CDR1 and CDR2: SGHRS and YFSETQ. CDR3 sequence (DNA): TGCGCCAGCAGCTTCCAGGGTATGATGAACACTGAAGCTTTCTTT. Protein sequence: CASSFQGMMNTEAFF.